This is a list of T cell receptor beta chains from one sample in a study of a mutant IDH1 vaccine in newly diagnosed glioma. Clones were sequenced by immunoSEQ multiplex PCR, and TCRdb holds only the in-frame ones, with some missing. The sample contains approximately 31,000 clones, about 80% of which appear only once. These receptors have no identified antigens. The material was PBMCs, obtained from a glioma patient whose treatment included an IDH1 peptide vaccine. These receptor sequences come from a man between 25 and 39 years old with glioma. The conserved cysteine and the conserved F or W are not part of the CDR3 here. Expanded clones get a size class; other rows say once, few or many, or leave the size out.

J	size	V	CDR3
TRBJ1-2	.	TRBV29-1	SVPGTGGLVYGYT
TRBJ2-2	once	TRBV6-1	ASSVRTKTGELF
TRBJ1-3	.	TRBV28	ASKAPRTGRSSGNTIY
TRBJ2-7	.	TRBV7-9	ASNAIGAGEQY
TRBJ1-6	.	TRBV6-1	ASSEFAYNSPLH
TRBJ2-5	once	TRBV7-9	ASSPPSGGWMETQY
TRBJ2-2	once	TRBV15	ATSREGKGVDNTGELF
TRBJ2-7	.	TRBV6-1	ASSAPGQTSYEQY
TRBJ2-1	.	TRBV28	ASSPIDILYNEQF
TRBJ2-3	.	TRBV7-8	ASSLVSGGTDTQY
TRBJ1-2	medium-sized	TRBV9	ASSLGTGGAIYGYT
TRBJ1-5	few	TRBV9	ASSAGGGLSNQPQH
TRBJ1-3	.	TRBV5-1	ASSLGQVSSGNTIY
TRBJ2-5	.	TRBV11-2	ASSPDSEETQY
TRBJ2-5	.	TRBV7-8	ASSLPGTGQETQY
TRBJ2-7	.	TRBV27	ASSLVRGAHEQY
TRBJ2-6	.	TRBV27	ASSIGTTSSGTNVLT
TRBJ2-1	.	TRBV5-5	ASSWTTSGQAYNEQF
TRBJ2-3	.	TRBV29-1	SVVTPGSADTQY
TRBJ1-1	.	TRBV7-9	ASSYEQGRDTEAF
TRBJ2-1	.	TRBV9	ASSVVAGGYTEQF
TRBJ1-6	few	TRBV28	ASSLHNSPLH
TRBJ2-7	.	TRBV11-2	ASSQLTGVSSYEQY
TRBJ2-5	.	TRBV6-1	ASSELRAPNQETQY